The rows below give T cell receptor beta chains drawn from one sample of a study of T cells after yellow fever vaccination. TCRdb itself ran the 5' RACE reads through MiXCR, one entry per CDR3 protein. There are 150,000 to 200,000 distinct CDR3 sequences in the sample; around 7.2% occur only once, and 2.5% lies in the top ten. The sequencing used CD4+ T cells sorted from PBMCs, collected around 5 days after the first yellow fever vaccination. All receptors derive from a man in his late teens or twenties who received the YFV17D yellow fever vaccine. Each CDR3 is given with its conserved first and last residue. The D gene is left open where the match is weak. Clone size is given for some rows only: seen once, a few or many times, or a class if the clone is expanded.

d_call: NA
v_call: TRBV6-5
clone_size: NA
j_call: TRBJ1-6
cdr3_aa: CASSYQEGNRHSPLHF
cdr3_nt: TGTGCCAGCAGTTATCAGGAGGGGAATCGCCATTCACCCCTCCACTTT

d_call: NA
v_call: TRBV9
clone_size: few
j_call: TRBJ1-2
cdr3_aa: CASSVAGGPTYGYTF
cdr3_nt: TGTGCCAGCAGCGTAGCGGGGGGCCCTACCTATGGCTACACCTTC

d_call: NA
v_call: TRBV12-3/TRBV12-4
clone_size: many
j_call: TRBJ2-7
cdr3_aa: CASSLAGDRREQYF
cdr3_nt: TGTGCCAGCAGTTTAGCTGGGGACCGTAGGGAGCAGTACTTC

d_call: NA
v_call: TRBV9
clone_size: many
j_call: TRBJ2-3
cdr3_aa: CASSQVRDTQYF
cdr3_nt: TGTGCCAGCAGCCAAGTTAGAGATACGCAGTATTTT

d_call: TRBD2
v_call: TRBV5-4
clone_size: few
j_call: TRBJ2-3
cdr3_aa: CASSPGGGLDAQYF
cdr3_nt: TGTGCCAGCAGCCCCGGGGGGGGGTTAGATGCGCAGTATTTT

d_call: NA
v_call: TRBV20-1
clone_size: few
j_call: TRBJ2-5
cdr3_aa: CSARDGGGEPKTQYF
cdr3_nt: TGCAGTGCTAGAGATGGAGGAGGGGAACCAAAGACCCAGTACTTC

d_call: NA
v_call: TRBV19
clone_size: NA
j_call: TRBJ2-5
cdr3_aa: CASSMQSRETQYF
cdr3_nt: TGTGCCAGTAGTATGCAGAGCAGGGAGACCCAGTACTTC

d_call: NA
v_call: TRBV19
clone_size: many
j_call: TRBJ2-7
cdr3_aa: CASSISSPSYEQYF
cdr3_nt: TGTGCCAGTAGTATATCTTCACCTTCCTACGAGCAGTACTTC

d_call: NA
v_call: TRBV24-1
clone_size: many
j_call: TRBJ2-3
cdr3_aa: CATSDPPTDTQYF
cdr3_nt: TGTGCCACCAGTGACCCACCCACAGATACGCAGTATTTT

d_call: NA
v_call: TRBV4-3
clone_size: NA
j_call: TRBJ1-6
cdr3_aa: CASSQDPESSYNSPLHF
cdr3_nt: TGCGCCAGCAGCCAAGATCCTGAAAGCTCCTATAATTCACCCCTCCACTTT

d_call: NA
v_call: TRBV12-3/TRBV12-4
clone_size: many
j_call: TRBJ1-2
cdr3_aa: CASRTPNYGYTF
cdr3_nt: TGTGCCAGCAGGACACCTAACTATGGCTACACCTTC

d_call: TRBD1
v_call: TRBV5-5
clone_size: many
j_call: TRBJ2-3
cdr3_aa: CASSLQWGQGIPDTQYF
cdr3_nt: TGTGCCAGCAGCTTGCAATGGGGACAGGGTATCCCAGATACGCAGTATTTT

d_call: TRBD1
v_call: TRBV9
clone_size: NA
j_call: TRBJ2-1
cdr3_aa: CASTRDRELGEQFF
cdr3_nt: TGTGCCAGCACTCGGGACAGGGAGTTAGGTGAGCAGTTCTTC

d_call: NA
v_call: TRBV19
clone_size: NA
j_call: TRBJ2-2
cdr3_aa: CASSIGRGRWTGELFF
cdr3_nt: TGTGCCAGTAGTATAGGGCGGGGGCGTTGGACCGGGGAGCTGTTTTTT

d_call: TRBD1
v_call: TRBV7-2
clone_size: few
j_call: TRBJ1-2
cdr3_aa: CASSSYGTGVYYGYTF
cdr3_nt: TGTGCCAGCAGCTCCTACGGGACAGGGGTTTACTATGGCTACACCTTC

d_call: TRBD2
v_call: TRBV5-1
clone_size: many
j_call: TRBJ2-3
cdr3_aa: CASSSTPTSGERDTQYF
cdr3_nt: TGCGCCAGCAGCTCTACACCTACTAGCGGGGAAAGAGATACGCAGTATTTT

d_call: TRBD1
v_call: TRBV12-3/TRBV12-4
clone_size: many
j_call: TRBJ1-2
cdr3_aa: CASRDRGGLLDYTF
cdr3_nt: TGTGCCAGCAGAGACAGGGGTGGGCTGTTGGACTACACCTTC

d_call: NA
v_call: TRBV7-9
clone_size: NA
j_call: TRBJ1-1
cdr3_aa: CASSLQPEAFF
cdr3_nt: TGTGCCAGCAGCTTACAACCTGAAGCTTTCTTT

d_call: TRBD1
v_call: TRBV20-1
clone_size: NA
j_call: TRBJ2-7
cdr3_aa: CSATQTGRWYEQYF
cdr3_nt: TGCAGTGCTACGCAGACAGGGCGGTGGTACGAGCAGTACTTC

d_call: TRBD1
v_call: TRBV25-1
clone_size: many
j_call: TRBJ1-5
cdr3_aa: CASSEKSQGQGGVSGTQHF
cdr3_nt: TGTGCCAGCAGTGAAAAAAGTCAGGGACAGGGGGGAGTCTCTGGGACCCAGCATTTT

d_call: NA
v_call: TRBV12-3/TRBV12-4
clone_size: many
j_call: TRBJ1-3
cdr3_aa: CASSAGTTGNTIYF
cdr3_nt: TGTGCCAGCAGTGCGGGAACTACTGGAAACACCATATATTTT

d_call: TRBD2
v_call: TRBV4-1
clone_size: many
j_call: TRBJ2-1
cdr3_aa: CASSEWPSGGVELADEQFF
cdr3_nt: TGCGCCAGCAGCGAATGGCCTAGCGGGGGGGTCGAGTTGGCCGATGAGCAGTTCTTC

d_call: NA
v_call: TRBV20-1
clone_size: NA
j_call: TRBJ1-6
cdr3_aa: CSAPLGASSYNSPLHF
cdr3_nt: TGCAGTGCCCCTCTCGGGGCAAGCTCCTATAATTCACCCCTCCACTTT

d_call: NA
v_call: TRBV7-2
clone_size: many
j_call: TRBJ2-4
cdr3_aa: CASSFQGFGIQYF
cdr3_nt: TGTGCCAGCAGCTTTCAGGGGTTTGGCATTCAGTACTTC

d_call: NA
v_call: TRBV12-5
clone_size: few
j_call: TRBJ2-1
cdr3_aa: CASGIPLAYNEQFF
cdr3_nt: TGTGCTAGTGGTATTCCATTGGCCTACAATGAGCAGTTCTTC

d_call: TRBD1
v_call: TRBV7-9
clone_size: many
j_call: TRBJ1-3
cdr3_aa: CASSLAPGTAGNTIYF
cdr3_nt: TGTGCCAGCAGCTTAGCCCCCGGGACAGCTGGAAACACCATATATTTT

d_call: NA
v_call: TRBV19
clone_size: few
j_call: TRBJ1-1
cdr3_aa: CASGQIEAFF
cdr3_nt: TGTGCCAGCGGACAGATTGAAGCTTTCTTT

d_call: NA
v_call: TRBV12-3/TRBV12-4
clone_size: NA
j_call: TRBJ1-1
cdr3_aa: CASRLSWGMNTEAFF
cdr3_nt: TGTGCCAGCAGGTTATCGTGGGGAATGAACACTGAAGCTTTCTTT

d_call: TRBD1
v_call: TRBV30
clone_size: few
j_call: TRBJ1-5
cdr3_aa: CAWTGTGDSNQPQHF
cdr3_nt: TGTGCCTGGACCGGGACAGGGGATAGCAATCAGCCCCAGCATTTT

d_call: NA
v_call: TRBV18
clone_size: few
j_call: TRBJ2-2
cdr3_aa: CASSTTRMNTGELFF
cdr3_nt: TGTGCCAGCTCAACAACTAGAATGAACACCGGGGAGCTGTTTTTT

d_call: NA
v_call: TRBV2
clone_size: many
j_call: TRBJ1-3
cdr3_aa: CASNPGDTGGRSGNTIYF
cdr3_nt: TGTGCCAGCAACCCGGGGGACACAGGAGGGCGGTCTGGAAACACCATATATTTT

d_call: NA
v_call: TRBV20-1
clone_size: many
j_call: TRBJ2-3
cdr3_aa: CSARDQELADTQYF
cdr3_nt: TGCAGTGCTAGAGATCAGGAGTTGGCAGATACGCAGTATTTT

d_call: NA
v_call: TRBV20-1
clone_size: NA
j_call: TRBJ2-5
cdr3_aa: CSAVGGGGQETQYF
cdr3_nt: TGCAGTGCTGTAGGAGGAGGAGGGCAAGAGACCCAGTACTTC

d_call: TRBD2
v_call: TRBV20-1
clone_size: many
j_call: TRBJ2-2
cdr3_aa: CSAAPLGLAVNTGELFF
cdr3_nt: TGCAGTGCTGCCCCCTTAGGACTAGCGGTGAACACCGGGGAGCTGTTTTTT

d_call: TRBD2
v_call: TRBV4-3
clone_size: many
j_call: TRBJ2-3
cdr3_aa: CASSQDRVAGRSADTQYF
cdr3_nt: TGCGCCAGCAGCCAAGATCGAGTAGCGGGGAGGAGTGCAGATACGCAGTATTTT